These 16 T cell receptor beta chains share one sample of origin, sequenced in a study of cytomegalovirus exposure and HLA in healthy donors (TCRdb year 2017). The library relied on the immunoSEQ multiplex PCR assay. For the multiplex PCR, a mixture combining 60 forward primers for TCR Vbeta segments and 13 reverse primers for TCR Jbeta segments was used. TCRdb obtained this table from immuneACCESS and retained in-frame rearrangements with V and J assigned. These tables miss some clones; where compared with another copy, unresolved V genes account for less than half of the shortfall, and the remainder is unexplained. Recorded for this sample are some 150,000 clones; 60% to 85% of them occurred a single time. Of the sample, 4% is held by the ten largest clones. The sequenced sample was PBMCs. All receptors come from a woman aged 35 to 49 in good health and CMV-seronegative.

V and J are TRBV28 and TRBJ2-5; possibly TRBD2 for D (7 bases). V dropped 5 bases and J dropped 6 bases, with 22 bases sitting between them. CDR3 length: 16 residues. Germline V gives CDR1 MDHEN, CDR2 SYDVKM. For the CDR3, the DNA is TGTGCCAGCAGTCCAGGAGGGGGGAGGGGGATAAAGACCCAGTACTTC. Translation gives CASSPGGGRGIKTQYF.

The CDR3 region is CASSARGYNEQFF. The CDR3 bases are TGTGCCAGCAGTGCCAGGGGGTACAATGAGCAGTTCTTC. The chain is built from TRBV6-6 and TRBJ2-1; TRBD1 agrees at 7 bases. The CDR3 loop spans 13 amino acids. Germline V gene sequence: CDR1 MNHNY, CDR2 SVGAGI (reference sequence). V shed 5 bases, J shed 4 bases, and the junction held 2 bases outside the gene matches.

Here the CDR3 reads CATVRGAGDYEQYF. DNA of the CDR3: TGTGCCACCGTTCGTGGGGCGGGGGACTACGAGCAGTACTTC. The J gene is TRBJ2-7, the V gene TRBV2; 7 bases line up with TRBD2. Germline trimming cut 10 bases from V and 3 bases from J; bases unmatched to any gene: 12. CDR3 size: 14 residues. The germline V gene encodes CDR1 SNHLY and CDR2 FYNNEI.

This rearrangement joins TRBV29-1 to TRBJ2-3; 14 nucleotides line up with TRBD2. Germline CDR1 SQVTM, CDR2 ANQGSEA. J was trimmed by 4 bases and V by 6 bases; bases with no gene match: 6. The CDR3 loop spans 15 amino acids. CDR3: CSVQRLAGGPDTQYF. In nucleotides, the CDR3 is TGCAGCGTGCAACGACTAGCGGGAGGGCCAGATACGCAGTATTTT.

This CDR3 is CATSRELRTDTQYF. In DNA form, the CDR3 reads TGTGCCACCAGCAGAGAATTGCGGACAGATACGCAGTATTTT. J is TRBJ2-3 and V is TRBV15; D call uncertain. The length of the CDR3 is 14 residues. The germline gives CDR1 LNHNV, CDR2 YYDKDF (reference sequence). V was clipped by 0 bases and J by 3 bases, with 7 bases between them.

The CDR3 sequence: CASSLRGGITEAFF. CDR3 sequence (DNA): TGTGCCAGCAGCTTACGAGGGGGAATCACTGAAGCTTTCTTT. This chain uses TRBV11-2 with TRBJ1-1, with a possible D match to TRBD1 (6 bases). CDR1 is SGHAT and CDR2 is FQNNGV in the germline V gene. This CDR3 is 14 amino acids long. V gave up 2 bases and J gave up 4 bases, with 11 bases separating them.

The sample holds a few counts of this clone. The rearrangement uses TRBV6-1 and TRBJ2-1; weak D call: TRBD2 (5 bases). This CDR3 has 15 residues. Trimming left V 0 bases short and J 9 bases short, with 15 bases between. Germline V gene sequence: CDR1 MNHNS, CDR2 SASEGT. CDR3: CASSEARTGPSEQFF. CDR3 DNA sequence: TGTGCCAGCAGTGAAGCGAGGACTGGCCCAAGTGAGCAGTTCTTC.

V gene TRBV7-9 combines with J gene TRBJ2-1; maybe TRBD1 (5 bases). CDR3 size: 17 residues. The germline V gene has CDR1 SEHNR and CDR2 FQNEAQ (reference sequence). V was pared by 5 bases and J by 0 bases, with 17 bases between. For the CDR3, the DNA is TGTGCCAGCAGCCCCGGACAATTTAATAGCTCCTACAATGAGCAGTTCTTC. Translating gives CASSPGQFNSSYNEQFF.

The J gene is TRBJ2-1, the V gene TRBV28; 8 nucleotides match TRBD2. Per the germline V gene, CDR1 is MDHEN and CDR2 is SYDVKM. The CDR3 loop spans 16 amino acids. V lost 3 bases to trimming and J lost 7 bases; unmatched junction nucleotides: 11. The CDR3 DNA reads TGTGCCAGCAGTTTGGCTTCCAGCGGGGGACAAAATGAGCAGTTCTTC. It encodes CASSLASSGGQNEQFF. The full variable domain, rest sourced from reference TRBV28 and TRBJ2-1, is DVKVTQSSRYLVKRTGEKVFLECVQDMDHENMFWYRQDPGLGLRLIYFSYDVKMKEKGDIPEGYSVSREKKERFSLILESASTNQTSMYLCASSLASSGGQNEQFFGPGTRLTVL.

The genes are TRBV7-2 and TRBJ2-3, with D maybe TRBD1 (6 bases). V was cut by 6 bases and J by 7 bases, with 17 bases left in between. The CDR3 is 14 amino acids. CDR1 and CDR2 (germline): SGHTA, FQGNSA. The CDR3 region is CASRLLGTSNTQYF. In DNA, the CDR3 is TGTGCCAGCAGATTACTAGGGACATCAAATACGCAGTATTTT.

This chain joins TRBV11-2 and TRBJ2-7; D may be TRBD2 (5 bases). The V and J ends lost 5 bases and 0 bases respectively, with 17 bases between them. The V gene's germline CDR1 is SGHAT and CDR2 FQNNGV. CDR3 size: 16 residues. This CDR3 is CASSRVGETLSYEQYF. CDR3 DNA: TGTGCCAGCAGCCGAGTCGGGGAGACCCTCTCCTACGAGCAGTACTTC.

The chain recombines TRBV5-1 with TRBJ1-4, with D possibly matching TRBD1 (6 bases). The CDR3 covers 13 residues. Germline V gene sequence: CDR1 SGHRS, CDR2 YFSETQ. Trimming left V 6 bases short and J 7 bases short, with 13 bases between. DNA for the CDR3: TGCGCCAGCACATGGGACAATGGTGAAAAACTGTTTTTT. It specifies CASTWDNGEKLFF.

V usage is TRBV4-1 and J usage is TRBJ2-1, with 11 bases that match TRBD2. CDR1 is MGHRA, CDR2 YSYEKL, per germline. The V gene end was trimmed by 4 bases and the J gene end by 0 bases; junction bases not matched to a gene: 14. CDR3 length: 20 residues. DNA of the CDR3: TGCGCCAGCAGCCGCTCCGTCACTAGCGGGAGTGCAAACTCCTACAATGAGCAGTTCTTC. It translates to CASSRSVTSGSANSYNEQFF.

The J gene is TRBJ1-3, the V gene TRBV6-4, with D uncertain. The CDR3 has 15 residues. From germline, CDR1 is MRHNA and CDR2 SNTAGT. The V end was cut by 5 bases, the J end by 5 bases, with 16 bases between. In DNA, the CDR3 is TGTGCCAGCAGTATGACATCCAGCCAGAGAAACACCATATATTTT. This gives the protein CASSMTSSQRNTIYF.

The chain uses TRBV5-4 and TRBJ1-1; D remains unclear. Trimming took 4 bases from V and 1 from J, leaving 11 bases between them. The CDR3 is 14 amino acids. Germline V gene sequence: CDR1 SGHNT, CDR2 YYREEE (reference sequence). For the CDR3, the DNA is TGTGCCAGCAGCAGACCCACAGCGAACACTGAAGCTTTCTTT. Translating it yields CASSRPTANTEAFF. The variable domain in full, completed from reference TRBV5-4 and TRBJ1-1, reads ETGVTQSPTHLIKTRGQQVTLRCSSQSGHNTVSWYQQALGQGPQFIFQYYREEENGRGNFPPRFSGLQFPNYSSELNVNALELDDSALYLCASSRPTANTEAFFGQGTRLTVV.

V is TRBV5-1 and J is TRBJ2-5, with a tentative D call TRBD1 (5 bases). The better agreement between TRBJ2-7 and the DNA end casts doubt on the J call. Germline-derived CDR1 and CDR2 are SGHRS and YFSETQ. This CDR3 region has 14 residues. The CDR3 DNA sequence: TGCGCCAGCAGCTTAGGACAACTATTCTACGAGCAGTACTTC. It encodes CASSLGQLFYEQYF.